The 30 T cell receptor beta chains in this list originate from one sample, sequenced in a study of shared clonotypes between healthy human individuals. Some clones are missing from TCRdb's copy, which holds only in-frame ones; the method was immunoSEQ multiplex PCR. The repertoire holds about 480,000 clones, with around 79% as singletons. Sequencing used PBMCs. The receptors stem from a woman aged 40-49 years in good health. Some clones in this sample may be carry-over from other donors' samples.

For this clone: The same CDR3 arises from other DNA sequences in this sample as well. This chain joins TRBV7-3 and TRBJ2-1; TRBD2 matches at 8 bases. The CDR3 loop spans 15 amino acids. Losses at the gene ends were 2 bases for V and 7 bases for J; bases not matched to a gene: 7. Per the germline V gene, CDR1 is SGHTA and CDR2 is FQGTGA. CDR3 coding DNA: TGTGCCAGCAGCTTATCCTTGGCGGGAGGTAATGAGCAGTTCTTC. As protein: CASSLSLAGGNEQFF.

Concerning this clone: Its ends do not fully match the called genes, so a read error is possible. The CDR3 protein is CASSLYSGNTIYF. CDR3 coding DNA: TGTGCCAGCAGCTTATATTCTGGGAACACCATATATTTT. V is TRBV7-2 and J is TRBJ1-3; D unresolved. The CDR3 has 13 amino acids. Germline CDR1 is SGHTA and CDR2 is FQGNSA.

V gene TRBV7-2 combines with J gene TRBJ2-6, with TRBD2 as a possible D gene (5 bases). CDR3 length equals 15 residues. V was shortened by 5 bases and J by 0 bases, with 8 bases between the two germline ends. The germline V gene encodes CDR1 SGHTA and CDR2 FQGNSA. The CDR3 sequence is CASSPGNSGANVLTF. The CDR3 bases are TGTGCCAGCAGCCCGGGGAACTCTGGGGCCAACGTCCTGACTTTC. Filled out from reference TRBV7-2 and TRBJ2-6, the complete variable domain reads GAGVSQSPSNKVTEKGKDVELRCDPISGHTALYWYRQSLGQGLEFLIYFQGNSAPDKSGLPSDRFSAERTGGSVSTLTIQRTQQEDSAVYLCASSPGNSGANVLTFGAGSRLTVL.

In regard to this clone: This likely came from a read error, as a far larger clone is one base away. This chain uses TRBV5-1 with TRBJ1-4, with D unclear. V was pared by 1 base and J by 0 bases, with 10 bases between. The CDR3 spans 16 residues. CDR1 is SGHRS, CDR2 YFSETQ, per germline. CDR3 loop: CASSLRAAATNEKLFF. Here the CDR3 DNA reads TGCGCCAGCAGCTTGAGGGCAGCAGCAACTAATGAAAAACTGTTTTTT. Drawing the rest from reference TRBV5-1 and TRBJ1-4, the complete variable domain is KAGVTQTPRYLIKTRGQQVTLSCSPISGHRSVSWYQQTPGQGLQFLFEYFSETQRNKGNFPGRFSGRQFSNSRSEMNVSTLELGDSALYLCASSLRAAATNEKLFFGSGTQLSVL.

The genes are TRBV5-1 and TRBJ2-5; possibly TRBD2 for D (6 bases). CDR1 is SGHRS, CDR2 YFSETQ, per germline. This CDR3 has 15 residues. V was pared by 4 bases and J by 2 bases, with 15 bases between. The DNA of the CDR3 is TGCGCCAGCAGCCTCGGTCCGCGGGATCAAGAGACCCAGTACTTC. It codes for CASSLGPRDQETQYF. The whole variable domain, remainder taken from reference TRBV5-1 and TRBJ2-5, is KAGVTQTPRYLIKTRGQQVTLSCSPISGHRSVSWYQQTPGQGLQFLFEYFSETQRNKGNFPGRFSGRQFSNSRSEMNVSTLELGDSALYLCASSLGPRDQETQYFGPGTRLLVL.

The chain combines TRBV19 with TRBJ1-4; no clear D gene. The CDR3 has 12 residues. V was pared by 4 bases and J by 10 bases, with 10 bases between. Germline loops: CDR1 LNHDA, CDR2 SQIVND (reference sequence). CDR3: CASSTTGGKLFF. DNA of the CDR3: TGTGCCAGTAGTACCACCGGCGGAAAACTGTTTTTT.

The chain joins TRBV29-1 to TRBJ2-2, with D possibly TRBD1 on 5 matching bases. CDR1 and CDR2 from the germline V gene are SQVTM and ANQGSEA. This CDR3 is 13 amino acids long. V was cut by 4 bases and J by 2 bases, with 8 bases left in between. The CDR3: CSVGQINTGELFF. CDR3 sequence (DNA): TGCAGCGTTGGACAGATCAACACCGGGGAGCTGTTTTTT.

This clone was seen just once. The chain has TRBV10-3 and TRBJ1-2; D unresolved. Germline V gives CDR1 ENHRY, CDR2 SYGVKD. The CDR3 extends over 14 amino acids. Deletions cut 0 bases from V and 2 bases from J, with 7 bases between. CDR3 amino acids: CAISESSPNYGYTF. CDR3 DNA sequence: TGTGCCATCAGTGAGTCATCGCCGAACTATGGCTACACCTTC.

The rearrangement joins TRBV5-1 to TRBJ2-7, with 7 nucleotides matching TRBD2. The CDR3 is 14 amino acids. J lost 1 base, V lost 4 bases, and 5 bases had no gene match. Germline V lookup: CDR1 SGHRS, CDR2 YFSETQ. DNA of the CDR3: TGCGCCAGCAGCCCTCGACTAGCTTCCTACGAGCAGTACTTC. Translated, it gives CASSPRLASYEQYF.

The chain carries TRBV30 and TRBJ1-5; 7 nucleotides match TRBD1. Germline-derived CDR1 and CDR2 are GTSNPN and SVGIG (reference sequence). The CDR3 has 15 amino acids. Losses at the gene ends were 0 bases for V and 6 bases for J; bases not matched to a gene: 8. The CDR3 DNA reads as TGTGCCTGGAGTGTCGCAGGGGGGGTTCGTCAGCCCCAGCATTTT. It specifies CAWSVAGGVRQPQHF.

V gene TRBV10-2 combines with J gene TRBJ2-2, with D maybe TRBD2 (5 bases). Trimming pared 4 bases from V and 0 bases from J, leaving 9 bases between. Germline-derived CDR1 and CDR2 are WSHSY and SAAADI. The CDR3 runs to 15 residues. The CDR3 loop reads CASSVPAANTGELFF. The CDR3 region has the DNA TGCGCCAGCAGTGTCCCAGCGGCGAACACCGGGGAGCTGTTTTTT.

This chain uses TRBV28 with TRBJ2-7; TRBD1 aligns across 8 bases. This CDR3 is built from 13 residues. V was clipped by 4 bases and J by 7 bases; unmatched bases: 6. Germline CDR1 is MDHEN and CDR2 is SYDVKM. CDR3 in DNA: TGTGCCAGCAGTTCCCAGGGGGCGCGGGAGCAGTACTTC. The encoded protein is CASSSQGAREQYF.

This chain connects TRBV4-3 to TRBJ1-2, with a possible D match to TRBD1 (6 bases). Germline loops: CDR1 LGHNA, CDR2 YSLEER. Trimming left V 0 bases short and J 7 bases short, with 21 bases between. The CDR3 covers 17 residues. The CDR3 sequence is CASSQDSRGAFVGGYTF. The CDR3, as DNA: TGCGCCAGCAGCCAAGATAGCAGGGGCGCTTTTGTAGGTGGCTACACCTTC.

The chain joins TRBV7-2 to TRBJ2-1; 7 bases agree with TRBD2. J gave up 13 bases and V 1 base, and 7 bases lay outside the gene matches. This CDR3 region has 13 residues. Germline lookup yields CDR1 SGHTA and CDR2 FQGNSA. The CDR3 region has the DNA TGTGCCAGCAGCTTAGGTTTGCGGGAGCGTCAGTTCTTC. Amino acids: CASSLGLRERQFF.

This chain links TRBV6-5 with TRBJ2-2; D ambiguous. This CDR3 comprises 12 residues. V lost 2 bases and J lost 6, with 4 bases in between. The germline CDR1 and CDR2 sequences are MNHEY and SVGAGI. The CDR3 reads CASSYIAGELFF. The CDR3, as DNA: TGTGCCAGCAGTTACATAGCCGGGGAGCTGTTTTTT.

This clone was seen just once. The V gene is TRBV5-1, the J gene TRBJ1-6; tentative D call: TRBD1 (5 bases). The V and J ends lost 2 bases and 5 bases respectively, with 8 bases between them. Germline V gene lookup returns CDR1 SGHRS and CDR2 YFSETQ. This CDR3 has 14 residues. The CDR3: CASSFRDDNSPLHF. In nucleotides, the CDR3 is TGCGCCAGCAGCTTCCGGGACGATAATTCACCCCTCCACTTT.

The V call is TRBV27, the J call TRBJ1-1; D gene ambiguous. V lost 5 bases to trimming and J lost 1 base, with 11 bases between them. The germline CDR1 and CDR2 sequences are MNHEY and SMNVEV (reference sequence). The CDR3 is 14 amino acids. CDR3 protein: CASSAHGENTEAFF. The DNA of the CDR3 is TGTGCCAGCAGTGCCCACGGGGAGAACACTGAAGCTTTCTTT.

The chain is built from TRBV18 and TRBJ1-4; 8 nucleotides agree with TRBD1. V was clipped by 2 bases and J by 7 bases; unmatched bases: 3. This CDR3 region has 14 residues. CDR1 and CDR2 (germline): KGHSH, LQKENI. The CDR3 sequence: CASSPGQGTEKLFF. For the CDR3, the DNA is TGTGCCAGCTCACCAGGACAGGGTACTGAAAAACTGTTTTTT. The entire variable domain, with the rest obtained from reference TRBV18 and TRBJ1-4, is as follows: NAGVMQNPRHLVRRRGQEARLRCSPMKGHSHVYWYRQLPEEGLKFMVYLQKENIIDESGMPKERFSAEFPKEGPSILRIQQVVRGDSAAYFCASSPGQGTEKLFFGSGTQLSVL.

The J gene is TRBJ2-3, the V gene TRBV7-8; D uncertain. The CDR3 runs 16 residues. CDR1 is SGHVS and CDR2 is FQNEAQ in the germline V gene. The V and J ends lost 3 bases and 2 bases respectively, with 15 bases between them. DNA of the CDR3: TGTGCCAGCAGCTTGTACCGGGCCACCCCCACAGATACGCAGTATTTT. It specifies CASSLYRATPTDTQYF.

This rearrangement joins TRBV2 to TRBJ1-2; D gene ambiguous. Germline V gives CDR1 SNHLY, CDR2 FYNNEI. The CDR3 runs to 16 residues. Deletions cut 5 bases from V and 2 bases from J, with 18 bases between. The CDR3 sequence: CASSRPDYIGNYGYTF. In nucleotides, the CDR3 is TGTGCCAGCAGTCGTCCCGACTATATAGGCAACTATGGCTACACCTTC.

The chain uses TRBV28 and TRBJ2-1; D is possibly TRBD1 (5 bases). Germline CDR1 and CDR2: MDHEN and SYDVKM. V lost 2 bases to trimming and J lost 11 bases, with 13 bases between them. The CDR3 spans 13 residues. CDR3 bases: TGTGCCAGCAGTTTAGGGGCGCGGTATCAGCAGTTCTTC. The encoded protein is CASSLGARYQQFF.

This clone was seen a few times. J is TRBJ2-2 and V is TRBV10-2; D might be TRBD1 or TRBD2, each matching 5 bases. The CDR3 has 14 amino acids. Trimming shortened V by 6 bases and J by 4 bases, and 12 bases separated the two germline ends. From germline, CDR1 is WSHSY and CDR2 SAAADI. CDR3 amino acids: CASSPAGTTGELFF. CDR3 sequence (DNA): TGCGCCAGCAGCCCGGCAGGGACCACCGGGGAGCTGTTTTTT.

This clone was counted between two and nine times. This same CDR3 is encoded by further DNA sequences in the sample. J is TRBJ1-1 and V is TRBV19; D unresolved. V was cut by 4 bases and J by 0 bases, with 6 bases left in between. CDR1 is LNHDA and CDR2 is SQIVND in the germline V gene (reference sequence). This CDR3 has 13 amino acids. Here the CDR3 reads CASSTTVNTEAFF. CDR3 DNA: TGTGCCAGTAGTACCACAGTGAACACTGAAGCTTTCTTT.

The chain has TRBV15 and TRBJ2-3, with TRBD1 as a possible D gene (6 bases). V was clipped by 8 bases and J by 1 base, with 19 bases between them. Germline assignment: CDR1 LNHNV and CDR2 YYDKDF (reference sequence). The CDR3 contains 16 residues. CDR3 protein: CATSPGRGRGTDTQYF. For the CDR3, the DNA is TGTGCCACCTCCCCGGGCAGGGGTAGGGGCACAGATACGCAGTATTTT.

The rearrangement uses TRBV9 and TRBJ1-1; no definite D call. The V gene lost 3 bases and the J gene lost 1 base, with 10 bases spanning the gap. Germline V gene sequence: CDR1 SGDLS, CDR2 YYNGEE. The CDR3 extends over 14 amino acids. CDR3 DNA sequence: TGTGCCAGCAGCGCCAGGTGGGAGAACACTGAAGCTTTCTTT. Residues: CASSARWENTEAFF.

V is TRBV9 and J is TRBJ1-1, with D unresolved. The CDR3 runs 14 residues. Germline values: CDR1 SGDLS, CDR2 YYNGEE. V lost 3 bases and J lost 1, with 10 bases in between. The CDR3 DNA reads TGTGCCAGCAGCGCCGATAACACGAACACTGAAGCTTTCTTT. It encodes CASSADNTNTEAFF. Full variable domain (missing parts from reference TRBV9 and TRBJ1-1): DSGVTQTPKHLITATGQRVTLRCSPRSGDLSVYWYQQSLDQGLQFLIQYYNGEERAKGNILERFSAQQFPDLHSELNLSSLELGDSALYFCASSADNTNTEAFFGQGTRLTVV.

The CDR3 loop is CASSTQGAMYEQYF. CDR3 nucleotides: TGTGCCAGCAGTACCCAGGGGGCTATGTACGAGCAGTACTTC. V gene TRBV28 combines with J gene TRBJ2-7; 8 bases agree with TRBD1. Germline V gives CDR1 MDHEN, CDR2 SYDVKM. V trimming: 5 bases; J trimming: 4 bases; junction bases outside the gene matches: 7. CDR3 size: 14 residues.

CDR3 in DNA: TGTGCCAGCAGCCTAGACAGGAATCAGCCCCAGCATTTT. It encodes CASSLDRNQPQHF. The chain recombines TRBV11-1 with TRBJ1-5, with a possible D match to TRBD1 (6 bases). V lost 5 bases and J 4 bases, leaving 9 bases between the germline ends. From germline, CDR1 is SGHAT and CDR2 FQDESV (reference sequence). CDR3 length: 13 amino acids. The complete variable domain, with remaining parts taken from reference TRBV11-1 and TRBJ1-5, reads EAEVAQSPRYKITEKSQAVAFWCDPISGHATLYWYRQILGQGPELLVQFQDESVVDDSQLPKDRFSAERLKGVDSTLKIQPAELGDSAMYLCASSLDRNQPQHFGDGTRLSIL.

This clone has a single count. The sample contains more than one DNA sequence encoding this CDR3. The chain links TRBV5-6 to TRBJ2-7, with TRBD2 matching over 8 bases. The germline V gene encodes CDR1 SGHDT and CDR2 YYEEEE. The CDR3 runs to 14 residues. J lost 2 bases, V lost 3 bases, and 4 bases had no gene match. The CDR3 nucleotides are TGTGCCAGCAGCTCTCCGGGACTAGCCTACGAGCAGTACTTC. Its protein product is CASSSPGLAYEQYF.

This chain links TRBV14 with TRBJ2-7, with unresolved D. Germline V lookup: CDR1 SGHDN, CDR2 FVKESK. This CDR3 is 16 amino acids long. Trimming stripped 1 base from V and 2 bases from J, with 15 bases between. For the CDR3, the DNA is TGTGCCAGCAGCCAAGGTACTCACAGACGGGCCTACGAGCAGTACTTC. Its translation is CASSQGTHRRAYEQYF.